What follows are 8 T cell receptor beta chains derived from one specimen sequenced in a study of shared clonotypes between healthy human individuals. Sequenced by immunoSEQ multiplex PCR; TCRdb stores in-frame clones only, minus some. The sample includes more than 150,000 clones, over 50% of them seen just once. Source material: memory CD4+ T cells sorted from blood. Subset: CD45RA-negative fraction. Receptors originate from a young man in good health.

The V and J genes are TRBV28 and TRBJ2-7; no definite D call. There are 11 residues in the CDR3. CDR1 and CDR2 (germline): MDHEN, SYDVKM. V was cut by 10 bases and J by 2 bases, with 9 bases left in between. Here the CDR3 reads CATGVAYEQYF. The CDR3 region has the DNA TGTGCCACAGGTGTAGCCTACGAGCAGTACTTC.

This clone was detected only a few times. This chain uses TRBV4-3 with TRBJ2-7; tentatively, D is TRBD1 or TRBD2 (6 bases each). The CDR3 has 16 residues. V shed 0 bases and J shed 0 bases, with 12 bases lying between them. Germline V gene sequence: CDR1 LGHNA, CDR2 YSLEER. The CDR3 DNA reads as TGCGCCAGCAGCCAAGAAACAGGGACTCTCTCCTACGAGCAGTACTTC. Its translation: CASSQETGTLSYEQYF.

J is TRBJ2-1 and V is TRBV4-1; D may be TRBD2 (6 bases). This CDR3 is built from 16 residues. CDR1 is MGHRA, CDR2 YSYEKL, per germline. The ends were cut back, 3 bases at V and 8 bases at J, with 20 bases in the middle. CDR3 protein: CASSHKFLAPLDEQFF. DNA for the CDR3: TGCGCCAGCAGCCACAAATTCCTAGCGCCCCTGGATGAGCAGTTCTTC.

The V call is TRBV18, the J call TRBJ1-1; TRBD1 might be the D (5 bases). Looked up from germline, CDR1 is KGHSH and CDR2 is LQKENI. Trimming pared 5 bases from V and 2 bases from J, leaving 12 bases between. This CDR3 region has 14 residues. The CDR3 bases are TGTGCCAGCTCAGACCAGACAGACAACACTGAAGCTTTCTTT. Protein product: CASSDQTDNTEAFF.

In this sample, this clone turned up a few times. The chain carries TRBV6-5 and TRBJ2-7, with no clear D. Germline loops: CDR1 MNHEY, CDR2 SVGAGI. The V end lost 4 bases, the J end lost 6 bases, and 13 bases lay between the germline ends. The CDR3 extends over 13 amino acids. CDR3 bases: TGTGCCAGCAGTTTCGATATCTCCGGCGAGCAGTACTTC. It is translated as CASSFDISGEQYF.

This clone appeared a few times. Here the CDR3 DNA reads TGTGCCAGCAGCGCAAGGGGGCTCTACAATGAGCAGTTCTTC. The encoded protein is CASSARGLYNEQFF. This chain connects TRBV11-2 to TRBJ2-1, with 7 bases that match TRBD1. J was trimmed by 3 bases and V by 5 bases; bases with no gene match: 4. This CDR3 has 14 residues. Germline CDR1 reads SGHAT; CDR2 reads FQNNGV.

This clone was recorded a few times. V and J are TRBV28 and TRBJ1-5, with 9 bases aligning to TRBD1. CDR1 and CDR2 (germline): MDHEN, SYDVKM. Trimming removed 4 bases from V and 7 bases from J; junction bases left unmatched: 2. The CDR3 is 13 residues long. The CDR3 region is CASSSQGAQPQHF. CDR3 DNA: TGTGCCAGCAGTTCACAGGGGGCACAGCCCCAGCATTTT.

The V and J genes are TRBV2 and TRBJ1-2, with a possible D match to TRBD1 (5 bases). Germline CDR1 SNHLY, CDR2 FYNNEI. There are 14 residues in the CDR3. Between the trimmed V and J ends, which lost 5 bases and 1 base, there was a span of 11 bases. This CDR3 is CASSISGRNYGYTF. Written as DNA, the CDR3 is TGTGCCAGCAGTATCTCGGGACGTAACTATGGCTACACCTTC.